Listed here are 29 T cell receptor beta chains from one sample, sequenced in a study of blood T cell repertoires in COVID-19. Using immunoSEQ multiplex PCR, the repertoire was profiled, and TCRdb retains in-frame clones only, with some absent. The sample includes more than 30,000 clones, approximately 87% of them seen just once. The sample was peripheral blood. These receptors came from a man over 45 with active or convalescent COVID-19.

This clone was seen a single time. The chain links TRBV28 to TRBJ1-6; no definite D call. The V gene lost 8 bases and the J gene lost 0 bases, with 14 bases spanning the gap. There are 16 residues in the CDR3. From germline, CDR1 is MDHEN and CDR2 SYDVKM. The CDR3 bases are TGTGCCAGCTCACAATTGACGGGCTCCTATAATTCACCCCTCCACTTT. Its translation: CASSQLTGSYNSPLHF. Full variable domain (missing parts from reference TRBV28 and TRBJ1-6): DVKVTQSSRYLVKRTGEKVFLECVQDMDHENMFWYRQDPGLGLRLIYFSYDVKMKEKGDIPEGYSVSREKKERFSLILESASTNQTSMYLCASSQLTGSYNSPLHFGNGTRLTVT.

V usage is TRBV7-9 and J usage is TRBJ2-1, with 8 bases fitting TRBD1. J lost 8 bases, V lost 8 bases, and 14 bases had no gene match. CDR3 length: 15 amino acids. Looked up from germline, CDR1 is SEHNR and CDR2 is FQNEAQ (reference sequence). The CDR3 DNA reads TGTGCCAGCGGCAACGGACAGGGTTCCTCGGATGAGCAGTTCTTC. It codes for CASGNGQGSSDEQFF.

This chain uses TRBV7-9 with TRBJ2-5, with D perhaps TRBD1 (5 bases). The CDR3 consists of 15 residues. Germline V gene lookup returns CDR1 SEHNR and CDR2 FQNEAQ (reference sequence). Trimming left V 0 bases short and J 2 bases short, with 10 bases between. CDR3 in DNA: TGTGCCAGCAGCTTAGCAGGAAGACAGCAAGAGACCCAGTACTTC. It is translated as CASSLAGRQQETQYF.

J is TRBJ1-6 and V is TRBV6-5; 9 bases agree with TRBD1. In germline, CDR1 is MNHEY, CDR2 SVGAGI. The length of the CDR3 is 13 residues. V lost 10 bases and J lost 10; bases outside the gene matches: 8. The CDR3 region has the DNA TGTGCCATAAGGACAGGGGAGCGATCACCCCTCCACTTT. This sequence encodes CAIRTGERSPLHF.

This chain links TRBV11-2 with TRBJ2-3; 9 bases align to TRBD1. The CDR3 is made up of 13 amino acids. Germline lookup yields CDR1 SGHAT and CDR2 FQNNGV. With 7 bases clipped from V and 14 bases from J, the junction kept 13 bases outside the gene matches. The CDR3 loop reads CASTQYRGRFLYF. In nucleotides, the CDR3 is TGTGCCAGCACGCAGTACAGGGGGCGATTTCTGTATTTT.

V and J are TRBV7-2 and TRBJ1-1; possibly TRBD1 for D (5 bases). The CDR3 spans 13 residues. The V end lost 5 bases, the J end lost 7 bases, and 14 bases lay between the germline ends. The germline V gene encodes CDR1 SGHTA and CDR2 FQGNSA. The CDR3 nucleotides read TGTGCCAGCAGCCCCGACAGAGACAGTGAAGCTTTCTTT. As protein: CASSPDRDSEAFF. Based on the CDR3 plus reference TRBV7-2 and TRBJ1-1, the full variable domain is GAGVSQSPSNKVTEKGKDVELRCDPISGHTALYWYRQSLGQGLEFLIYFQGNSAPDKSGLPSDRFSAERTGGSVSTLTIQRTQQEDSAVYLCASSPDRDSEAFFGQGTRLTVV.

This clone was counted between two and nine times. V is TRBV5-4 and J is TRBJ2-1; TRBD1 is a possible D gene (5 bases). The V end lost 1 base, the J end lost 10 bases, and 6 bases lay between the germline ends. The CDR3 has 11 amino acids. Germline values: CDR1 SGHNT, CDR2 YYREEE (reference sequence). The CDR3 protein is CASSLTGEQFF. The CDR3 region has the DNA TGTGCCAGCAGCTTGACAGGCGAGCAGTTCTTC. Variable domain in full (rest from reference TRBV5-4 and TRBJ2-1): ETGVTQSPTHLIKTRGQQVTLRCSSQSGHNTVSWYQQALGQGPQFIFQYYREEENGRGNFPPRFSGLQFPNYSSELNVNALELDDSALYLCASSLTGEQFFGPGTRLTVL.

J is TRBJ1-6 and V is TRBV5-1, with 7 bases aligning to TRBD1. Looked up from germline, CDR1 is SGHRS and CDR2 is YFSETQ. This CDR3 contains 15 residues. The V and J ends lost 6 bases and 9 bases, in that order; junction bases with no gene match: 12. The CDR3 region has the DNA TGCGCCAGCAAAACCCAGGGGGTTTCAGGTTCACCCCTCCACTTT. Encoded protein: CASKTQGVSGSPLHF.

This chain uses TRBV9 with TRBJ2-2, with unresolved D. Trimming shortened V by 0 bases and J by 7 bases, and 4 bases separated the two germline ends. The CDR3 runs 12 residues. Germline V lookup: CDR1 SGDLS, CDR2 YYNGEE. In DNA, the CDR3 is TGTGCCAGCAGCGTAGGTAACGGGGAGCTGTTTTTT. Translating it yields CASSVGNGELFF.

This chain connects TRBV5-1 to TRBJ2-5, with D maybe TRBD2 (5 bases). Deletions cut 4 bases from V and 5 bases from J, with 30 bases between. The CDR3 consists of 19 residues. Germline V gene data show CDR1 as SGHRS and CDR2 as YFSETQ. The CDR3 reads CASSHSLPSGPSSGETQYF. The CDR3 region has the DNA TGCGCCAGCAGCCATTCCCTCCCCTCAGGACCATCATCGGGGGAGACCCAGTACTTC.

The chain combines TRBV19 with TRBJ2-1, with 9 bases identical to TRBD1. Germline lookup yields CDR1 LNHDA and CDR2 SQIVND (reference sequence). J lost 2 bases, V lost 5 bases, and 4 bases had no gene match. This CDR3 contains 15 residues. The CDR3 bases are TGTGCCAGTAGTCCGGGACAGGGTACCTACAATGAGCAGTTCTTC. Its protein is CASSPGQGTYNEQFF.

The DNA of the CDR3 is TGCGCCAGCAGCTTTACAGGGTCTGACACTGAAGCTTTCTTT. Protein product: CASSFTGSDTEAFF. The rearrangement joins TRBV5-1 to TRBJ1-1; possible D gene TRBD1, 6 bases. Looked up from germline, CDR1 is SGHRS and CDR2 is YFSETQ. V shed 2 bases and J shed 3 bases, with 11 bases lying between them. The CDR3 runs 14 residues. Combining the CDR3 with reference TRBV5-1 and TRBJ1-1 gives the whole variable domain KAGVTQTPRYLIKTRGQQVTLSCSPISGHRSVSWYQQTPGQGLQFLFEYFSETQRNKGNFPGRFSGRQFSNSRSEMNVSTLELGDSALYLCASSFTGSDTEAFFGQGTRLTVV.

The CDR3 loop reads CASSQVEGAEAFF. CDR3 DNA: TGCGCCAGCAGCCAAGTCGAGGGAGCTGAAGCTTTCTTT. The chain carries TRBV4-1 and TRBJ1-1, with no clear D. CDR1 is MGHRA, CDR2 YSYEKL, per germline. The germline V and J ends were trimmed by 1 base and 6 bases, with 9 bases remaining between them. This CDR3 comprises 13 residues.

This clone was counted a few times. The chain is built from TRBV19 and TRBJ1-5; TRBD1 matches 7 bases. This CDR3 contains 15 residues. Looked up from germline, CDR1 is LNHDA and CDR2 is SQIVND (reference sequence). The ends lost 4 bases at V and 5 bases at J; junction bases unmatched: 8. Here the CDR3 reads CASSTLRTGYQPQHF. The CDR3 nucleotides read TGTGCCAGTAGTACCCTGAGGACAGGTTATCAGCCCCAGCATTTT.

The chain employs TRBV21-1 and TRBJ2-7; the table's D call, TRBD1, was not checked against the DNA. TRBV21-1 is described as a pseudogene. The CDR3 runs to 15 residues. This chain's CDR3 is CASSKGRTGYHEQYF. In nucleotides, the CDR3 is TGTGCCAGCAGCAAAGGGAGAACAGGGTACCACGAGCAGTACTTC.

This chain uses TRBV15 with TRBJ2-1; weak D call: TRBD2 (6 bases). V was shortened by 0 bases and J by 0 bases, with 12 bases between the two germline ends. Germline values: CDR1 LNHNV, CDR2 YYDKDF (reference sequence). This CDR3 is built from 17 residues. In nucleotides, the CDR3 is TGTGCCACCAGCAGAGAGCGGGGCTACTTCTCCTACAATGAGCAGTTCTTC. Residues: CATSRERGYFSYNEQFF.

This clone was recorded only once. The chain carries TRBV27 and TRBJ1-2, with D maybe TRBD1 (6 bases). The CDR3 spans 14 residues. Per the germline V gene, CDR1 is MNHEY and CDR2 is SMNVEV (reference sequence). Trimming shortened V by 3 bases and J by 4 bases, and 12 bases separated the two germline ends. As DNA, the CDR3 is TGTGCCAGCAGTTTTACAGGGACCCTCTATGGCTACACCTTC. Its protein is CASSFTGTLYGYTF.

V is TRBV9 and J is TRBJ1-4; D perhaps matches TRBD1 (6 bases). V lost 4 bases to trimming and J lost 8 bases, with 18 bases between them. This CDR3 is built from 15 residues. Germline V lookup: CDR1 SGDLS, CDR2 YYNGEE. CDR3 loop: CASSPQSGEGEKLFF. Written as DNA, the CDR3 is TGTGCCAGCAGCCCCCAGTCAGGGGAGGGGGAAAAACTGTTTTTT.

Regarding this clone: A far larger clone differs by one base, so this is likely a read error. Distinct nucleotide sequences in the sample also encode this CDR3. The CDR3, as DNA: TGCGCCAGACAAGGAGCGCGGGGGGGGGACAATGAGCAGTTCTTC. Its protein product is CARQGARGGDNEQFF. The genes are TRBV19 and TRBJ2-1; 9 positions agree with TRBD2. This CDR3 contains 15 residues. Germline CDR1 LNHDA, CDR2 SQIVND (reference sequence).

The rearrangement joins TRBV24-1 to TRBJ2-3; a possible D gene is TRBD1 (5 bases). Trimming took off 3 bases at V and 1 base at J, with 10 bases between the two ends. There are 15 residues in the CDR3. Looked up from germline, CDR1 is KGHDR and CDR2 is SFDVKD. The CDR3 loop reads CATSDKGAGTDTQYF. The CDR3, as DNA: TGTGCCACCAGTGATAAAGGGGCTGGCACAGATACGCAGTATTTT.

The chain has TRBV2 and TRBJ1-5, with 9 positions matching TRBD1. The V gene's germline CDR1 is SNHLY and CDR2 FYNNEI. This CDR3 spans 14 amino acids. J lost 0 bases, V lost 6 bases, and 0 bases had no gene match. The CDR3 nucleotides read TGTGCCAGCAGGGGACAGGGTAGCAATCAGCCCCAGCATTTT. As protein: CASRGQGSNQPQHF. The full variable domain, in which reference TRBV2 and TRBJ1-5 provide the parts outside the CDR3, is EPEVTQTPSHQVTQMGQEVILRCVPISNHLYFYWYRQILGQKVEFLVSFYNNEISEKSEIFDDQFSVERPDGSNFTLKIRSTKLEDSAMYFCASRGQGSNQPQHFGDGTRLSIL.

CDR3 bases: TGTGCCAGCAGGGACAGTTCCGGGGCCAACGTCCTGACTTTC. Translating it yields CASRDSSGANVLTF. J is TRBJ2-6 and V is TRBV2; D is perhaps TRBD1 (6 bases). The V end was cut by 6 bases, the J end by 4 bases, with 10 bases between. The CDR3 has 14 amino acids. Germline CDR1 SNHLY, CDR2 FYNNEI.

This chain joins TRBV6-5 and TRBJ2-7; TRBD1 might be the D (5 bases). This CDR3 comprises 15 residues. Trimming removed 6 bases at V and 0 bases at J, with 15 bases between. Germline CDR1 reads MNHEY; CDR2 reads SVGAGI. The CDR3 bases are TGTGCCAGCAGAGCAGGGATACTTAGCTCCTACGAGCAGTACGTC. Translation: CASRAGILSSYEQYV.

The CDR3: CASSLRTGGSVDGYTF. CDR3 nucleotide sequence: TGTGCCAGCAGCTTACGGACAGGGGGGTCAGTAGATGGCTACACCTTC. The chain recombines TRBV9 with TRBJ1-2; 10 nucleotides agree with TRBD1. The CDR3 is made up of 16 amino acids. Per germline, CDR1 SGDLS and CDR2 YYNGEE. With 4 bases clipped from V and 6 bases from J, the junction kept 12 bases outside the gene matches.

This chain links TRBV3-1 (or the pseudogene TRBV3-2) with TRBJ2-3; weak D call: TRBD2 (5 bases). The V gene's germline CDR1 is LGHDT and CDR2 YNNKEL (reference sequence). Between the trimmed V and J ends, which lost 4 bases and 3 bases, there was a span of 8 bases. This CDR3 contains 13 residues. In nucleotides, the CDR3 is TGTGCCAGCAGCCCGGGAACAACAGATACGCAGTATTTT. This gives the protein CASSPGTTDTQYF.

The chain joins TRBV10-3 to TRBJ2-7; 7 bases map to TRBD1. The V gene end was trimmed by 0 bases and the J gene end by 2 bases; junction bases not matched to a gene: 4. Germline V gene lookup returns CDR1 ENHRY and CDR2 SYGVKD. The CDR3 consists of 15 residues. The CDR3 region has the DNA TGTGCCATCAGTGAGTCAGGGGGCCCTACCTACGAGCAGTACGTC. It is translated as CAISESGGPTYEQYV.

The rearrangement joins TRBV10-3 to TRBJ1-5; possible D gene TRBD1, 6 bases. This CDR3 has 15 amino acids. V lost 3 bases, J lost 5 bases, and 14 bases lay in between. Germline lookup yields CDR1 ENHRY and CDR2 SYGVKD. CDR3 region: CAISDSGRGYQPQHF. The CDR3 region has the DNA TGTGCCATCAGTGACTCGGGCAGGGGCTATCAGCCCCAGCATTTT.

CDR3 sequence: CASSKIYRARNRNTIYF. The CDR3, as DNA: TGCGCCAGCAGTAAGATCTACAGGGCGCGTAACCGAAACACCATATATTTT. The rearrangement uses TRBV23-1 and TRBJ1-3; perhaps TRBD1 as D (6 bases). TRBV23-1 is flagged as an ORF with uncertain function. The CDR3 contains 17 residues. Trimming pared 5 bases from V and 5 bases from J, leaving 22 bases between.

This chain links TRBV19 with TRBJ2-3; no clear D gene. Per germline, CDR1 LNHDA and CDR2 SQIVND (reference sequence). This CDR3 contains 11 residues. Trimming shortened V by 5 bases and J by 7 bases, and 7 bases separated the two germline ends. This CDR3 is CASSSPYTQYF. As DNA, the CDR3 is TGTGCCAGTAGTTCCCCGTATACGCAGTATTTT.